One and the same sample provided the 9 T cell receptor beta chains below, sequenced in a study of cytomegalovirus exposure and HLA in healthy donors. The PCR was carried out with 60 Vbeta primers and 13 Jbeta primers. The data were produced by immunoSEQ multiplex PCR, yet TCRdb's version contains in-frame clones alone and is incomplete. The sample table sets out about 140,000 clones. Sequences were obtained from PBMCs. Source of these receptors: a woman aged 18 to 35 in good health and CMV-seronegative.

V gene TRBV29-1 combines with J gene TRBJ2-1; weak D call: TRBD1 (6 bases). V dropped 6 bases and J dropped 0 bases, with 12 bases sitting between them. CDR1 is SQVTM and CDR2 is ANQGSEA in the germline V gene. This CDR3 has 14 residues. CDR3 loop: CSVHRESSYNEQFF. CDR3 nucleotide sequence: TGCAGCGTCCACAGGGAAAGCTCCTACAATGAGCAGTTCTTC.

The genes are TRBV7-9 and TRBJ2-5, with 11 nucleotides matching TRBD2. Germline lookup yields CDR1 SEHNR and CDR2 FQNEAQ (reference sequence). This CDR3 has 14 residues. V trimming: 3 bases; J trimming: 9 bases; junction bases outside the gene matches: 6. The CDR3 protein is CASSFSSSGRSQYF. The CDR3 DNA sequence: TGTGCCAGCAGCTTCTCTTCTAGCGGGAGGTCCCAGTACTTC.

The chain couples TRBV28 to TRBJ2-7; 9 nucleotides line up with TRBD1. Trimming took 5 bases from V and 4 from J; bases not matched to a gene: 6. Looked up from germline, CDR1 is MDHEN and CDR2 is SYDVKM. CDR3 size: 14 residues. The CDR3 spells CASSQQGALYEQYV. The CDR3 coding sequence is TGTGCCAGCAGTCAACAGGGGGCCCTGTACGAGCAGTACGTC.

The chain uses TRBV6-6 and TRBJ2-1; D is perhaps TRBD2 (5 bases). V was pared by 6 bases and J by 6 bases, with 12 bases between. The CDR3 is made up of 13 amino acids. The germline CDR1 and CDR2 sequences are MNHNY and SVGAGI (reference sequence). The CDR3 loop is CASRNTRSNEQFF. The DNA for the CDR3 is TGTGCCAGCAGGAATACTAGATCCAATGAGCAGTTCTTC.

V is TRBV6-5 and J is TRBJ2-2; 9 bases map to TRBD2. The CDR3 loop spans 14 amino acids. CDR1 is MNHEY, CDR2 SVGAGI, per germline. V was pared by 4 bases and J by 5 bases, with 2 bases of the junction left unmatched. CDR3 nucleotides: TGTGCCAGCAGTTTAGCGGGAGAGACCGGGGAGCTGTTTTTT. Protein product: CASSLAGETGELFF.

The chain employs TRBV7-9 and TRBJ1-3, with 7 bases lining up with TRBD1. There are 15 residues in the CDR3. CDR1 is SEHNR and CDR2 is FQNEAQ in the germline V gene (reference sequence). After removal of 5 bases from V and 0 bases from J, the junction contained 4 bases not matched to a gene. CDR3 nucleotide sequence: TGTGCCAGCAGCACAGGGACAGACTCTGGAAACACCATATATTTT. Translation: CASSTGTDSGNTIYF.

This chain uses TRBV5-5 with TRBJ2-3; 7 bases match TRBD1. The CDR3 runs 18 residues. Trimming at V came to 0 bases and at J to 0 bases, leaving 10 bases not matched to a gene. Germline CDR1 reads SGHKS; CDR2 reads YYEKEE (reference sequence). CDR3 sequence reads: CASSLVPGQWSSTDTQYF. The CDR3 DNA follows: TGTGCCAGCAGCTTGGTCCCGGGACAGTGGTCTAGCACAGATACGCAGTATTTT. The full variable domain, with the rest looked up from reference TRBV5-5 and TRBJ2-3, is DAGVTQSPTHLIKTRGQQVTLRCSPISGHKSVSWYQQVLGQGPQFIFQYYEKEERGRGNFPDRFSARQFPNYSSELNVNALLLGDSALYLCASSLVPGQWSSTDTQYFGPGTRLTVL.

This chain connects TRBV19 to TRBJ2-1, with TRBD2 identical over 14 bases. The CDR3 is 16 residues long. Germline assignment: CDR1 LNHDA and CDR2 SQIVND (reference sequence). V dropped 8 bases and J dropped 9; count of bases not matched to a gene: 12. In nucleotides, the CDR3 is TGTGCCAGTGGAAACTTGGGACTAGCGGGAGAGGGTGAGCAGTTCTTC. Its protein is CASGNLGLAGEGEQFF.

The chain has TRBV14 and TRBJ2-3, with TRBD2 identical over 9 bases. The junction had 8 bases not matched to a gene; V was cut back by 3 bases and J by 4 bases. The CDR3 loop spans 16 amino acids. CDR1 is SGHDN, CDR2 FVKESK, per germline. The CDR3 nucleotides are TGTGCCAGCAGCCAGGATAGCGGGAGACCGCCAGATACGCAGTATTTT. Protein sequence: CASSQDSGRPPDTQYF.